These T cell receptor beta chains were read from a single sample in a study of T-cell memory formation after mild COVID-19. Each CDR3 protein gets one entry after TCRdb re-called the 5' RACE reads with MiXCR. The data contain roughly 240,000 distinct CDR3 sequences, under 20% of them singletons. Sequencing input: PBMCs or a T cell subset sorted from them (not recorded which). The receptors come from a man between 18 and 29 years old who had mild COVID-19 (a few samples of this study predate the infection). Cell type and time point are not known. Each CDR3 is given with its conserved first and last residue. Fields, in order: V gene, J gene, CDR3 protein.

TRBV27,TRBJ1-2,CASSSIRAGSNYGYTF
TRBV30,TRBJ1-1,CAWRIQGWTEAFF
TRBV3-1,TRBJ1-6,CASSPATGVYNSPLHF
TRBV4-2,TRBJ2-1,CASSNGAWSYNEQFF
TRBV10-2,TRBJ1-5,CASSDRVPNQPQHF
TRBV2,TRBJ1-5,CASSGDRQPQHF
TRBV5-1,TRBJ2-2,CASSPSASNTGELFF
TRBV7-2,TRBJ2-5,CASSFLGGGETQYF
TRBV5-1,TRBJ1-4,CASREGGQRNEKLFF
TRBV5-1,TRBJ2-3,CASSRTGLSTDTQYF
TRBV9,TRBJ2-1,CASSGAGGSLVEQFF
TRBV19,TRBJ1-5,CASSPGHQGQPQHF
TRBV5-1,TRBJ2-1,CASSREGASYNEQFF
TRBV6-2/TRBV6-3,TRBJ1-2,CASSFTRTAANYGYTF
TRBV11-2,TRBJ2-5,CASSHPGGGASQETQYF
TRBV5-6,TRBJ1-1,CASSDGARAFF
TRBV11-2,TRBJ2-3,CASSFRRIQDTQYF
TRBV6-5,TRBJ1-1,CASLAMLNTEAFF
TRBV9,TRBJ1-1,CASGLGGATEAFF
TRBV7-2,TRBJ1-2,CASSPNTQGPAWGYTF
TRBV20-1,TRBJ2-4,CSAPGTEGNIQYF
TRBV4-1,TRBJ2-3,CASSQPPTGPDTQYF
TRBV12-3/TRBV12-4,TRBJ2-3,CASSFWVRGLGSDTQYF
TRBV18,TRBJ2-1,CASSPAGLAAFF
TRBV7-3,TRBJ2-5,CASSLAGLETQYF
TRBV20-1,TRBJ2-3,CSANTGGPDTQYF
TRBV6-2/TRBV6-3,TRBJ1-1,CASRTGFTEAFF
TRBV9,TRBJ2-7,CASSVGSGYTNEQYF
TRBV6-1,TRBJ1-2,CASSEWDNNYGYTF
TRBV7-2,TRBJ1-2,CASSERQGGLYGYTF
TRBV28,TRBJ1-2,CASRGDRLTHGYTF
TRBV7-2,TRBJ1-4,CASSLGGAAPNKLFF
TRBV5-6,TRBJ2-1,CATIKTRGQGSYNEQFF
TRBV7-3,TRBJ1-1,CASSLGDRVTEAFF